The next 21 T cell receptor beta chains were all read from a single sample in a study of T cell responses to AZD1222 COVID-19 vaccine. The assay was immunoSEQ multiplex PCR, and TCRdb's table has in-frame clones only and misses some. The sample lists approximately 140,000 clones; more than 85% were seen once. The specimen was peripheral blood, collected on day 0 of AZD1222 vaccination. The origin of the receptors is an adult in good health.

This sequence joins TRBV10-3 and TRBJ2-1; possibly TRBD1 or TRBD2 for D (5 bases each). The V and J ends lost 1 base and 8 bases respectively, with 21 bases between them. The CDR3 length is 17 residues. The germline V gene has CDR1 ENHRY and CDR2 SYGVKD. CDR3 residues: CAISELRQRPGDHEQFF. As DNA, the CDR3 is TGTGCCATCAGTGAGTTAAGACAACGACCCGGGGACCATGAGCAGTTCTTC.

V gene TRBV7-2 combines with J gene TRBJ1-1; D is undetermined. CDR3 length: 14 amino acids. Germline CDR1 is SGHTA and CDR2 is FQGNSA. The V and J ends lost 4 bases and 11 bases respectively, with 20 bases between them. This chain's CDR3 is CASSSPPVGRRAFF. Here the CDR3 DNA reads TGTGCCAGCAGCTCCCCCCCTGTAGGACGGCGGGCTTTCTTT.

This chain links TRBV11-2 with TRBJ1-6; tentatively, D is TRBD1 (6 bases). CDR1 is SGHAT and CDR2 is FQNNGV in the germline V gene. The CDR3 has 18 residues. V lost 5 bases and J lost 0, with 17 bases in between. The CDR3 loop is CASSHPPGVSSYNSPLHF. CDR3 nucleotide sequence: TGTGCCAGCAGCCATCCCCCAGGGGTGAGCTCCTATAATTCACCCCTCCACTTT.

This chain joins TRBV5-5 and TRBJ1-4, with D possibly TRBD1 on 5 matching bases. Germline V lookup: CDR1 SGHKS, CDR2 YYEKEE (reference sequence). The CDR3 spans 15 residues. Trimming removed 0 bases from V and 5 bases from J, with 11 bases in between. The CDR3 DNA follows: TGTGCCAGCAGCTTGGACGGGACGTACAATGAAAAACTGTTTTTT. Translating it yields CASSLDGTYNEKLFF.

The rearrangement uses TRBV19 and TRBJ2-1; 10 bases map to TRBD1. The CDR3 has 18 residues. CDR1 and CDR2 (germline): LNHDA, SQIVND (reference sequence). Trimming removed 0 bases from V and 4 bases from J; junction bases left unmatched: 9. CDR3 residues: CASSIDLPPGQGYNEQFF. CDR3 bases: TGTGCCAGTAGTATAGATCTCCCTCCGGGACAGGGGTACAATGAGCAGTTCTTC.

This chain connects TRBV5-1 to TRBJ2-2; the D is unclear. Germline-derived CDR1 and CDR2 are SGHRS and YFSETQ. This CDR3 is 16 amino acids long. The V and J ends lost 3 bases and 2 bases respectively, with 14 bases between them. CDR3 amino acids: CASSSVPLANTGELFF. The CDR3 nucleotides are TGCGCCAGCAGCTCGGTGCCTCTGGCTAACACCGGGGAGCTGTTTTTT.

This chain links TRBV5-4 with TRBJ1-1, with D perhaps TRBD1 (6 bases). Trimming pared 3 bases from V and 5 bases from J, leaving 17 bases between. The CDR3 has 15 residues. The germline V gene encodes CDR1 SGHNT and CDR2 YYREEE (reference sequence). This CDR3 reads CASSSLGGAQTEAFF. The CDR3 nucleotides are TGTGCCAGCAGCTCCCTAGGGGGGGCGCAAACTGAAGCTTTCTTT.

This chain connects TRBV7-3 to TRBJ1-6; 11 nucleotides align to TRBD1. After removal of 4 bases from V and 10 bases from J, the junction contained 3 bases not matched to a gene. This CDR3 is built from 14 residues. CDR1 is SGHTA, CDR2 FQGTGA, per germline. The CDR3 bases are TGTGCCAGCAGCTCCGGGACAGGGGGATCACCCCTCCACTTT. Amino acid sequence: CASSSGTGGSPLHF. The full variable domain, its missing parts supplied by reference TRBV7-3 and TRBJ1-6, is GAGVSQTPSNKVTEKGKYVELRCDPISGHTALYWYRQSLGQGPEFLIYFQGTGAADDSGLPNDRFFAVRPEGSVSTLKIQRTERGDSAVYLCASSSGTGGSPLHFGNGTRLTVT.

The chain combines TRBV2 with TRBJ2-7, with 8 nucleotides matching TRBD2. CDR3 length equals 14 residues. CDR1 and CDR2 (germline): SNHLY, FYNNEI. V lost 4 bases to trimming and J lost 2 bases; unmatched junction nucleotides: 4. The CDR3 is CASSGTSSTYEQYF. CDR3 DNA sequence: TGTGCCAGCAGTGGGACTAGCTCGACCTACGAGCAGTACTTC.

CDR3 sequence reads: CATSKDTYSNQPQHF. CDR3 DNA: TGTGCCACCAGCAAAGACACCTATAGCAATCAGCCCCAGCATTTT. The rearrangement joins TRBV15 to TRBJ1-5; D is unclear. The CDR3 totals 15 residues. The V and J ends lost 4 bases and 0 bases respectively, with 10 bases between them. Germline loops: CDR1 LNHNV, CDR2 YYDKDF (reference sequence).

This chain uses TRBV7-9 with TRBJ2-3, with 9 bases fitting TRBD2. Germline CDR1 and CDR2: SEHNR and FQNEAQ (reference sequence). The CDR3 totals 16 residues. V shed 5 bases and J 7 bases; nucleotides not matched to a gene: 13. This CDR3 is CASSPQTSGVTNTQYF. CDR3 DNA sequence: TGTGCCAGCAGCCCACAGACTAGCGGCGTTACAAATACGCAGTATTTT.

The rearrangement joins TRBV4-2 to TRBJ2-2; D perhaps matches TRBD2 (6 bases). Trimming took off 1 base at V and 0 bases at J, with 12 bases between the two ends. Germline assignment: CDR1 LGHNA and CDR2 YNFKEQ. CDR3 size: 17 residues. DNA of the CDR3: TGTGCCAGCAGCCAAGTTTTGCGGGGAGCGAACACCGGGGAGCTGTTTTTT. Protein sequence: CASSQVLRGANTGELFF.

This clone showed up just a few times. In nucleotides, the CDR3 is TGTGCCAGCAGTTACATGGGTGTGGGCACTGAAGCTTTCTTT. As protein: CASSYMGVGTEAFF. This chain joins TRBV6-5 and TRBJ1-1; the D is unclear. The CDR3 extends over 14 amino acids. The ends were cut back, 2 bases at V and 4 bases at J, with 11 bases in the middle. Germline V lookup: CDR1 MNHEY, CDR2 SVGAGI.

J is TRBJ1-1 and V is TRBV19, with no clear D. CDR3 length: 12 amino acids. Between the trimmed V and J ends, which lost 7 bases and 8 bases, there was a span of 14 bases. Germline V CDR1 and CDR2: LNHDA, SQIVND (reference sequence). The CDR3 spells CASNARSTEAFF. Written as DNA, the CDR3 is TGTGCCAGTAACGCACGAAGCACGGAAGCTTTCTTT.

The V and J genes are TRBV6-5 and TRBJ2-3, with 8 bases matching TRBD2. The CDR3 length is 16 residues. V lost 2 bases to trimming and J lost 1 base; unmatched junction nucleotides: 5. Per germline, CDR1 MNHEY and CDR2 SVGAGI. The CDR3 nucleotides read TGTGCCAGCAGTTACCTGGCGGGGGGTGGCACAGATACGCAGTATTTT. Translated, it gives CASSYLAGGGTDTQYF.

This clone appeared once. CDR3 loop: CASSLAGTGRSYGYTF. The CDR3 DNA is TGTGCCAGCAGCCTAGCGGGGACAGGGAGGAGCTATGGCTACACCTTC. The chain combines TRBV9 with TRBJ1-2; 9 nucleotides line up with TRBD1. The J segment lost 4 bases and the V segment lost 4 bases, leaving 11 bases of the junction unmatched. CDR3 length equals 16 residues. Per the germline V gene, CDR1 is SGDLS and CDR2 is YYNGEE. The full variable domain, in which reference TRBV9 and TRBJ1-2 provide the parts outside the CDR3, is DSGVTQTPKHLITATGQRVTLRCSPRSGDLSVYWYQQSLDQGLQFLIQYYNGEERAKGNILERFSAQQFPDLHSELNLSSLELGDSALYFCASSLAGTGRSYGYTFGSGTRLTVV.

V is TRBV27 and J is TRBJ1-3; TRBD1 matches at 8 bases. V gave up 5 bases and J gave up 0 bases; unmatched junction bases: 6. Germline V gives CDR1 MNHEY, CDR2 SMNVEV (reference sequence). The CDR3 sequence is 16 residues long. CDR3 residues: CASSRTRGLSGNTIYF. The CDR3 nucleotides read TGTGCCAGCAGTCGAACCAGGGGGCTCTCTGGAAACACCATATATTTT.

The rearrangement joins TRBV7-9 to TRBJ1-3; a weak D match, TRBD1 (5 bases). The CDR3 is made up of 15 amino acids. V lost 0 bases and J 3 bases, leaving 9 bases between the germline ends. CDR1 and CDR2 from the germline V gene are SEHNR and FQNEAQ (reference sequence). Here the CDR3 reads CASSLAPRDGNTIYF. CDR3 in DNA: TGTGCCAGCAGCTTAGCGCCCAGGGATGGAAACACCATATATTTT. Variable domain in full (rest from reference TRBV7-9 and TRBJ1-3): DTGVSQNPRHKITKRGQNVTFRCDPISEHNRLYWYRQTLGQGPEFLTYFQNEAQLEKSRLLSDRFSAERPKGSFSTLEIQRTEQGDSAMYLCASSLAPRDGNTIYFGEGSWLTVV.

This rearrangement joins TRBV12-3 or TRBV12-4 to TRBJ1-1, with a possible D match to TRBD1 (5 bases). Trimming shortened V by 3 bases and J by 11 bases, and 13 bases separated the two germline ends. CDR3 length equals 12 residues. The CDR3 protein is CASSLGRLGAFF. CDR3 DNA: TGTGCCAGCAGTTTGGGACGCCTTGGGGCTTTCTTT.

V is TRBV7-9 and J is TRBJ1-4; D call uncertain. The V gene lost 6 bases and the J gene lost 0 bases, with 11 bases spanning the gap. Germline V gene data show CDR1 as SEHNR and CDR2 as FQNEAQ (reference sequence). The CDR3 contains 15 residues. The CDR3 reads CASSLKVATNEKLFF. CDR3 nucleotides: TGTGCCAGCAGTTTGAAAGTTGCAACTAATGAAAAACTGTTTTTT.

This chain links TRBV2 with TRBJ1-1, with no clear D. The V gene's germline CDR1 is SNHLY and CDR2 FYNNEI. This CDR3 has 15 amino acids. The germline V and J ends were trimmed by 6 bases and 1 base, with 15 bases remaining between them. The CDR3 DNA follows: TGTGCCAGCAGCGCCCCCGGGTTGGCGAACACTGAAGCTTTCTTT. This encodes CASSAPGLANTEAFF.